A selection of T cell receptor beta chains follows, all from one sample in a study of cytomegalovirus exposure and HLA in healthy donors. Some clones are missing from TCRdb's copy, which holds only in-frame ones; the method was immunoSEQ multiplex PCR. The sample includes around 120,000 clones, around 60% of them seen just once. Input material: PBMCs. These TCRs come from a woman in her forties in good health and CMV-seropositive. Both conserved end residues are part of each CDR3. Each record gives: D gene, J gene, V gene, CDR3 protein. The D gene is left open where the match is weak.

TRBD2 | TRBJ2-2 | TRBV6-5 | CASGREGRTGELFF
. | TRBJ2-1 | TRBV5-1 | CASSFRSSEGNEQFF
TRBD1 | TRBJ1-1 | TRBV10-3 | CAISEIGTGSTEAFF
. | TRBJ1-4 | TRBV27 | CASSAFNEKLFF
TRBD1 | TRBJ2-5 | TRBV28 | CASSYPTGQREETQYF
. | TRBJ2-2 | TRBV7-8 | CASNPHRGSGTGELFF
. | TRBJ1-2 | TRBV7-9 | CASSAGGGLYGYTF
TRBD1 | TRBJ2-1 | TRBV6-1 | CASTKTGSDEQFF
TRBD1 | TRBJ2-2 | TRBV28 | CASSFVTGAHQTNTGELFF
TRBD2 | TRBJ2-3 | TRBV6-5 | CASSLGTSADTQYF
. | TRBJ1-6 | TRBV15 | CATSRREFFNSPLHF
. | TRBJ2-3 | TRBV5-1 | CASSPTLTDLSTDTQYF
. | TRBJ2-1 | TRBV7-6 | CASTRSVTNDRAGQSSYNEQFF
TRBD1 | TRBJ1-1 | TRBV28 | CASRGQVNTEAFF
. | TRBJ2-5 | TRBV7-9 | CSSTSYVTTLETQYF
TRBD2 | TRBJ2-3 | TRBV7-7 | CASSSLVVAGPTDTQYF
. | TRBJ2-3 | TRBV11-3 | CASSLAHTDTQYF
TRBD2 | TRBJ2-7 | TRBV5-4 | CASRGGSTQSEQYF
TRBD1 | TRBJ2-7 | TRBV19 | CASSLLPGTGAYEQYF
TRBD2 | TRBJ2-2 | TRBV5-4 | CASSSPGREGPNTGELFF
. | TRBJ1-2 | TRBV4-3 | CASSKVNSNSFYGYTF
TRBD1 | TRBJ2-7 | TRBV9 | CASGPLTGSPYEQYF
. | TRBJ1-2 | TRBV27 | CASSFRGGDGYTF
TRBD2 | TRBJ2-3 | TRBV9 | CASSVVASGSNTDTQYF
. | TRBJ2-5 | TRBV11-2 | CASSLVRRARGETQYF
TRBD2 | TRBJ2-7 | TRBV5-1 | CASSSRSGRSYEQYF
TRBD2 | TRBJ2-7 | TRBV6-5 | CASSYSASGSYEQYF
. | TRBJ2-1 | TRBV2 | CASRVTSQFF
. | TRBJ2-2 | TRBV29-1 | CSVVGEEKRYTGELFF
TRBD2 | TRBJ2-1 | TRBV19 | CASKNPGLAGRQFF
TRBD2 | TRBJ2-1 | TRBV27 | CASRPTSGRNNEQFF
. | TRBJ2-2 | TRBV5-1 | CASSLSVNTGELFF
TRBD1 | TRBJ1-1 | TRBV4-1 | CASSPTGLLTAAFF
. | TRBJ2-2 | TRBV27 | CASSSPGVTPWTGELFF
TRBD1 | TRBJ2-2 | TRBV19 | CASSVGQGIDGELFF
. | TRBJ2-1 | TRBV27 | CASSLAGAYNEQFF
. | TRBJ1-3 | TRBV18 | CASSPSADTGNTIYF
. | TRBJ2-7 | TRBV19 | CASRLSDSSYEQYF
TRBD1 | TRBJ2-7 | TRBV7-9 | CASRGQDPGEQYF
. | TRBJ1-5 | TRBV19 | CASSMGLGSQPQHF
. | TRBJ2-4 | TRBV6-5 | CASSYSSRLAKNIQYF
. | TRBJ1-1 | TRBV7-2 | CASSLESRLVNTEAFF
TRBD1 | TRBJ2-1 | TRBV4-1 | CASSPAGTVYNEQFF
. | TRBJ1-6 | TRBV30 | CAWSVREDGPLHF
TRBD1 | TRBJ1-3 | TRBV7-9 | CSSTLDREGTIYF
TRBD2 | TRBJ2-5 | TRBV7-2 | CASTLAGGTQYF
TRBD2 | TRBJ2-7 | TRBV11-2 | CASSAGLAGGSYEQYF
TRBD2 | TRBJ2-1 | TRBV7-2 | CASSLEAGGQREQFF
. | TRBJ1-4 | TRBV4-3 | CASSPSQGINEKLFF
. | TRBJ2-7 | TRBV10-3 | CAISEGTGDEQYF
. | TRBJ1-5 | TRBV15 | CATSRDLRQPQHF
. | TRBJ2-5 | TRBV19 | CASSIKETQYF
TRBD2 | TRBJ2-1 | TRBV7-9 | CASSPIFRSGTYNEQFF
. | TRBJ2-7 | TRBV6-1 | CASSDPGLSVHEQYF